This T cell receptor beta chain derives from a study of early T cells in non-severe SARS-CoV-2 infection. At the level of the study: Sequencing was performed on bulk RNA from unsorted whole blood, leaving chains unpaired.

Findings and caveats of the study: VDJdb matching favored anti-spike CD8 responses, missing private and CD4 specificities.

With regard to this clonotype: Its antigen is undetermined.

V gave up 3 bases and J gave up 8 bases, with 10 bases separating them. Germline CDR1 SGHVS, CDR2 FNYEAQ. There are 12 residues in the CDR3. TCRdb analysed the 5' RACE reads with MiXCR anew, one entry per CDR3 protein. In the table there are some 78,000 distinct CDR3 sequences, around 14% of which are singletons. The sequence was obtained from an adult who was a healthcare worker with PCR-confirmed SARS-CoV-2 infection or an uninfected control (not recorded which). The chain employs TRBV7-6 and TRBJ1-2; tentatively, D is TRBD1 (5 bases). The material sequenced was whole blood. The CDR3 sequence: CASSFKGSGYTF. Here the CDR3 DNA reads TGTGCCAGCAGCTTTAAGGGGAGCGGCTACACCTTC. The whole variable domain, filled in from reference TRBV7-6 and TRBJ1-2, reads GAGVSQSPRYKVTKRGQDVALRCDPISGHVSLYWYRQALGQGPEFLTYFNYEAQQDKSGLPNDRFSAERPEGSISTLTIQRTEQRDSAMYRCASSFKGSGYTFGSGTRLTVV.